This T cell receptor beta chain emerged from a study of glioma-infiltrating T cells after dendritic cell vaccination. The V and J ends lost 6 bases and 3 bases, in that order; junction bases with no gene match: 7. This CDR3 comprises 15 residues. From germline, CDR1 is ENHRY and CDR2 SYGVKD. Time point defined: after dendritic cell vaccination, including at tumor progression/relapse. Data came from immunoSEQ multiplex PCR; TCRdb stores just in-frame clones and leaves some out. The sample records 65,000 to 80,000 clones, about nine tenths being singletons. The J gene is TRBJ2-2, the V gene TRBV10-3, with 7 bases that match TRBD2. The receptor was derived from a human donor with glioblastoma. The sample consisted of blood, taken after dendritic cell vaccination. This CDR3 is CAIRTAGIDTGELFF. The DNA for the CDR3 is TGTGCCATCAGGACAGCGGGAATTGACACCGGGGAGCTGTTTTTT.